This TCR beta chain was profiled in a study of PD-L1 blockade in urothelial cancer. About the research overall: Administration of atezolizumab to patients began at some point between 2014 and 2016, at 1,200 mg intravenously every 3 weeks.

Stated time point: pretreatment peripheral blood. V was pared by 6 bases and J by 0 bases, with 11 bases between. Germline lookup yields CDR1 MNHNS and CDR2 SASEGT. CDR3 size: 14 residues. Generated by immunoSEQ multiplex PCR, the TCRdb table keeps only in-frame clones and is missing some. Of roughly 50,000 clones in the sample, approximately 77% were seen once. Material: PBMCs, obtained around atezolizumab (anti-PD-L1) treatment. This TCR was recovered from a man between 65 and 85 years old with urothelial cancer. The chain joins TRBV6-1 to TRBJ1-2, with D perhaps TRBD1 (5 bases). CDR3 nucleotide sequence: TGTGCCAGCAGCCTGGACACTTCTAACTATGGCTACACCTTC. Its translation is CASSLDTSNYGYTF.